The next 20 T cell receptor beta chains were all read from a single sample in a study of blood T cell repertoires in COVID-19. The data were produced by immunoSEQ multiplex PCR, yet TCRdb's version contains in-frame clones alone and is incomplete. The data contain 250,000 or so clones, roughly 86% of them singletons. Sequenced material: PBMCs or T cells enriched from blood (not recorded which). The receptor set was obtained from a woman younger than 30 who had recovered from COVID-19.

The rearrangement joins TRBV30 to TRBJ1-4, with 7 bases that match TRBD1. Per the germline V gene, CDR1 is GTSNPN and CDR2 is SVGIG (reference sequence). The CDR3 is 13 residues long. With 8 bases clipped from V and 4 bases from J, the junction kept 7 bases outside the gene matches. The CDR3 reads CALAGTVNEKLFF. The CDR3 DNA sequence: TGTGCCCTGGCCGGGACAGTTAATGAAAAACTGTTTTTT.

This chain joins TRBV11-2 and TRBJ2-1; TRBD2 agrees at 7 bases. The CDR3 is 13 amino acids. Germline CDR1 reads SGHAT; CDR2 reads FQNNGV. The trim removed 5 bases at V and 9 bases at J, leaving 7 bases unmatched. CDR3 sequence reads: CASSPVGEGEQFF. The CDR3 DNA sequence: TGTGCCAGCAGCCCTGTAGGGGAGGGTGAGCAGTTCTTC.

Of note for this clone: One end of the junction is discordant with germline, which a read error may explain. The chain has TRBV5-1 and TRBJ1-1; the D gene is possibly TRBD1 (5 bases). Germline lookup yields CDR1 SGHRS and CDR2 YFSETQ. The CDR3 loop spans 14 amino acids. The CDR3 here is CASCFGDSTVEAFF. CDR3 coding DNA: TGCGCCAGCTGCTTTGGGGATTCGACAGTTGAAGCTTTCTTT.

The chain is built from TRBV4-1 and TRBJ2-3; 10 bases align to TRBD2. This CDR3 region has 17 residues. From germline, CDR1 is MGHRA and CDR2 YSYEKL. V dropped 3 bases and J dropped 1; count of bases not matched to a gene: 7. CDR3 bases: TGCGCCAGCAGCCAGATCCCCGGGACTAGCGGCACAGATACGCAGTATTTT. Amino acids: CASSQIPGTSGTDTQYF.

This clone appeared a few times. The DNA of the CDR3 is TGTGCCAGCAGTTACTCAGGGGGGGAAGGTGAGCAGTTCTTC. The encoded protein is CASSYSGGEGEQFF. The chain carries TRBV6-6 and TRBJ2-1; possibly TRBD2 for D (7 bases). This CDR3 has 14 amino acids. Germline V lookup: CDR1 MNHNY, CDR2 SVGAGI (reference sequence). Trimming stripped 0 bases from V and 9 bases from J, with 12 bases between.

This clone was counted a few times. The chain is built from TRBV6-2 or TRBV6-3 and TRBJ1-2; 9 bases are a match to TRBD1. The CDR3 loop spans 14 amino acids. CDR1 and CDR2 (germline): MNHEY, SVGEGT. After removal of 5 bases from V and 2 bases from J, the junction contained 3 bases not matched to a gene. The CDR3 sequence: CASSPTGGNYGYTF. CDR3 nucleotides: TGTGCCAGCAGTCCGACAGGGGGAAACTATGGCTACACCTTC.

This chain joins TRBV5-1 and TRBJ1-1; tentatively, D is TRBD1 (6 bases). CDR1 is SGHRS and CDR2 is YFSETQ in the germline V gene. The germline V and J ends were trimmed by 4 bases and 3 bases, with 13 bases remaining between them. The CDR3 extends over 14 amino acids. CDR3: CASSPDRTHTEAFF. DNA for the CDR3: TGCGCCAGCAGCCCCGACAGGACCCACACTGAAGCTTTCTTT.

Of note for this clone: It may be a read error: a sequence one base away is much more abundant. The sample carries other DNA sequences with the same CDR3. The chain's CDR3 is CASSPVAGEGYEQYF. Here the CDR3 DNA reads TGTGCCAGCTCACCAGTCGCGGGAGAGGGCTACGAGCAGTACTTC. J is TRBJ2-7 and V is TRBV18, with 7 bases that match TRBD2. The CDR3 spans 15 residues. With 2 bases clipped from V and 3 bases from J, the junction kept 7 bases outside the gene matches. Germline loops: CDR1 KGHSH, CDR2 LQKENI.

V and J are TRBV4-1 and TRBJ2-5; maybe TRBD2 (5 bases). V was clipped by 0 bases and J by 2 bases, with 10 bases between them. Germline values: CDR1 MGHRA, CDR2 YSYEKL. The CDR3 is made up of 15 amino acids. CDR3 nucleotide sequence: TGCGCCAGCAGCCAAGATAGCGCGGCGCAAGAGACCCAGTACTTC. It codes for CASSQDSAAQETQYF.

The chain couples TRBV15 to TRBJ2-1, with TRBD2 matching over 8 bases. The germline CDR1 and CDR2 sequences are LNHNV and YYDKDF (reference sequence). There are 16 residues in the CDR3. The V segment lost 1 base and the J segment 7 bases; nucleotides outside the gene matches: 9. CDR3 region: CATSRGRGGLRNEQFF. CDR3 coding DNA: TGTGCCACCAGCAGAGGCCGGGGGGGGCTTCGTAATGAGCAGTTCTTC. Using reference TRBV15 and TRBJ2-1 for the parts outside the CDR3, the full variable domain is DAMVIQNPRYQVTQFGKPVTLSCSQTLNHNVMYWYQQKSSQAPKLLFHYYDKDFNNEADTPDNFQSRRPNTSFCFLDIRSPGLGDTAMYLCATSRGRGGLRNEQFFGPGTRLTVL.

The CDR3 region is CASSPVSGHSGNTIYF. In DNA, the CDR3 is TGTGCCAGCTCGCCAGTGAGCGGCCACTCTGGAAACACCATATATTTT. The chain has TRBV18 and TRBJ1-3; D gene uncertain. Germline loops: CDR1 KGHSH, CDR2 LQKENI. Trimming shortened V by 6 bases and J by 0 bases, and 15 bases separated the two germline ends. This CDR3 is 16 amino acids long.

The V and J genes are TRBV5-4 and TRBJ2-3; 12 bases are a match to TRBD2. In germline, CDR1 is SGHNT, CDR2 YYREEE (reference sequence). J lost 0 bases, V lost 0 bases, and 5 bases had no gene match. This CDR3 comprises 18 residues. This chain's CDR3 is CASSLETSGGPSTDTQYF. CDR3 bases: TGTGCCAGCAGCTTGGAGACTAGCGGGGGCCCCAGCACAGATACGCAGTATTTT.

A note on this clone: This same CDR3 is encoded by further DNA sequences in the sample. This chain connects TRBV7-9 to TRBJ2-7; D might be TRBD1 (5 bases). V lost 2 bases and J 4 bases, leaving 6 bases between the germline ends. The length of the CDR3 is 12 residues. Germline CDR1 SEHNR, CDR2 FQNEAQ (reference sequence). In DNA, the CDR3 is TGTGCCAGCAGCTTAAGGGGATACGAGCAGTACTTC. The encoded protein is CASSLRGYEQYF.

The rearrangement joins TRBV7-9 to TRBJ1-6, with 9 bases lining up with TRBD1. This CDR3 comprises 16 residues. Losses at the gene ends were 5 bases for V and 9 bases for J; bases not matched to a gene: 11. Germline CDR1 and CDR2: SEHNR and FQNEAQ (reference sequence). The CDR3 nucleotides read TGTGCCAGCAGCCCGGGAAACAGGGGGCTGCGTTCACCCCTCCACTTT. Protein sequence: CASSPGNRGLRSPLHF.

The chain couples TRBV11-2 to TRBJ2-5, with 8 bases matching TRBD2. CDR3 length: 17 residues. V lost 5 bases, J lost 5 bases, and 16 bases stayed unmatched. The germline V gene has CDR1 SGHAT and CDR2 FQNNGV. CDR3 bases: TGTGCCAGCAGCCCTAGAGACTGGTGGCGGGAGGAGGAGACCCAGTACTTC. It translates to CASSPRDWWREEETQYF.

The chain has TRBV10-1 and TRBJ1-5; 7 bases fit TRBD1. This CDR3 is built from 15 residues. Looked up from germline, CDR1 is WNHNN and CDR2 is SYGVQD (reference sequence). V was pared by 7 bases and J by 6 bases, with 12 bases of the junction left unmatched. CDR3 coding DNA: TGCGCCAGCACCATCCAGGGGGATCAGGTTCAGCCCCAGCATTTT. It codes for CASTIQGDQVQPQHF.

The rearrangement uses TRBV3-1 (or the pseudogene TRBV3-2) and TRBJ1-2; 8 bases fit TRBD1. This CDR3 is built from 17 residues. Germline lookup yields CDR1 LGHDT and CDR2 YNNKEL (reference sequence). The junction had 15 bases not matched to a gene; V was cut back by 4 bases and J by 5 bases. The CDR3 spells CASSLALRGRRTYGYTF. CDR3 bases: TGTGCCAGCAGCCTCGCGCTCAGGGGGCGCCGCACATATGGCTACACCTTC.

The chain joins TRBV15 to TRBJ1-4; 7 bases agree with TRBD1. Looked up from germline, CDR1 is LNHNV and CDR2 is YYDKDF (reference sequence). This CDR3 has 14 residues. J was trimmed by 8 bases and V by 5 bases; bases with no gene match: 8. As DNA, the CDR3 is TGTGCCACCAGCGAGGGGGACAGCCAGGAAAAACTGTTTTTT. Translated: CATSEGDSQEKLFF.

The chain uses TRBV7-9 and TRBJ2-1; TRBD1 aligns across 8 bases. J was trimmed by 7 bases and V by 8 bases; bases with no gene match: 4. CDR1 SEHNR and CDR2 FQNEAQ come from the germline V gene (reference sequence). The CDR3 spans 12 residues. For the CDR3, the DNA is TGTGCCAGCGACAGGGGAATAAATGAGCAGTTCTTC. Translating gives CASDRGINEQFF.

Comments on this clone: The same CDR3 is also encoded by other DNA sequences in this sample. The chain uses TRBV3-1 (or the pseudogene TRBV3-2) and TRBJ2-3; 8 nucleotides agree with TRBD2. CDR1 LGHDT and CDR2 YNNKEL come from the germline V gene (reference sequence). CDR3 length: 16 residues. V dropped 1 base and J dropped 1; count of bases not matched to a gene: 4. The CDR3 loop is CASSQALAGGTDTQYF. The DNA of the CDR3 is TGTGCCAGCAGCCAAGCTCTAGCGGGCGGCACAGATACGCAGTATTTT.